This entry is about one T cell receptor (beta chain). The antigen remains unidentified. Only in-frame clones appear in the TCRdb table, and some are missing; sequencing was by immunoSEQ multiplex PCR. Of 68,000 or so clones in the sample, more than 75% are singletons; the top ten hold approximately 2.6%. These data originate in a study of lymphopenia after photon versus proton radiotherapy. Study-wide results and caveats: Proton therapy kept repertoires fairly stable, unlike photons, which gained effector/memory cells. Post-nadir diversity loss with photons came from oligoclonal expansion, particularly CD8+ Temra cells.

Per the germline V gene, CDR1 is SGHRS and CDR2 is YFSETQ. CDR3 size: 13 residues. V was pared by 2 bases and J by 4 bases, with 7 bases between. This chain joins TRBV5-1 and TRBJ2-1; D perhaps matches TRBD1 (5 bases). The source is an older woman with pancreatic cancer. The input for sequencing was peripheral blood, taken from a patient treated with photon-based radiotherapy. DNA of the CDR3: TGCGCCAGCAGCTTCGACAGATACAATGAGCAGTTCTTC. This codes for CASSFDRYNEQFF.